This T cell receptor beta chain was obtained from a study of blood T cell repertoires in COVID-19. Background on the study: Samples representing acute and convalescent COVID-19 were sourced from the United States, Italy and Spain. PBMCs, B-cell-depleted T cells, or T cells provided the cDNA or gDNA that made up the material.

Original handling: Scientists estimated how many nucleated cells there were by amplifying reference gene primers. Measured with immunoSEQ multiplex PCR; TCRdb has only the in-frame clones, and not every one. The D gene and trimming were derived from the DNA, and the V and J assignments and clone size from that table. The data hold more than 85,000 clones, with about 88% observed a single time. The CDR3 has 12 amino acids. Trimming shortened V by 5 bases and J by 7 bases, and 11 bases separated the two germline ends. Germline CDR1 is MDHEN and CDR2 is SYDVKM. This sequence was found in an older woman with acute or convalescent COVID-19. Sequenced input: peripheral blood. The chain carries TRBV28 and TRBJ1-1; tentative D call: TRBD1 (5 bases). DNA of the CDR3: TGTGCCAGCAGTCCCGGACAACGTGAAGCTTTCTTT. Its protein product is CASSPGQREAFF.